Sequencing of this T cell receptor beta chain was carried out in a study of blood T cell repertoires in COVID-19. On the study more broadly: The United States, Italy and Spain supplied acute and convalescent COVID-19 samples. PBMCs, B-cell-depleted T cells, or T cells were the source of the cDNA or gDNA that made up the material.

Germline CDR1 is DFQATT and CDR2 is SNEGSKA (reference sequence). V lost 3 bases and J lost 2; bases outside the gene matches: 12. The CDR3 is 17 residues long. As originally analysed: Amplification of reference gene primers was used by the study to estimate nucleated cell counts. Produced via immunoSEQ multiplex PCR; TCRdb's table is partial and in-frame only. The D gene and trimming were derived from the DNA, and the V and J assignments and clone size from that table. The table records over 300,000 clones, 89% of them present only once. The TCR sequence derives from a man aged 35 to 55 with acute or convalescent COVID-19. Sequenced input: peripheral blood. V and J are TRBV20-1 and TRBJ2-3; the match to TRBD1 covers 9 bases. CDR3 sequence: CSASFPLDRGYTDTQYF. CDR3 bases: TGCAGTGCTAGTTTTCCTCTGGACAGGGGATACACAGATACGCAGTATTTT.